These 20 T cell receptor beta chains were all obtained from the same sample, sequenced in a study of identifying expanded T cells in peripheral blood. The table came from immunoSEQ multiplex PCR; TCRdb's copy has only in-frame clones and leaves some out. The data show over 45,000 clones, with roughly four fifths seen just once and approximately 17% held by the top ten. Material: blood. Every receptor here comes from a person aged 18 to 70 in good health.

In its sample, this clone was seen once. A junction boundary mismatches the germline segment, possibly from a read error. The chain has TRBV6-1 and TRBJ1-4, with a weak D call TRBD1 (5 bases). Germline-derived CDR1 and CDR2 are MNHNS and SASEGT. The CDR3 runs 12 residues. CDR3 nucleotide sequence: TGTGCCAGCAGCGGGGACGGAGCCCAACGTCTTTTT. Its protein is CASSGDGAQRLF.

This sequence joins TRBV5-1 and TRBJ2-2; 7 bases match TRBD1. Germline assignment: CDR1 SGHRS and CDR2 YFSETQ. The CDR3 is 17 amino acids. Losses at the gene ends were 4 bases for V and 5 bases for J; bases not matched to a gene: 14. The chain's CDR3 is CASSILTGQLLTGELFF. The CDR3, as DNA: TGCGCCAGCAGCATTTTAACGGGACAGCTTTTAACCGGGGAGCTGTTTTTT.

The chain employs TRBV11-2 and TRBJ2-7, with D hard to call. V dropped 1 base and J dropped 5 bases, with 12 bases sitting between them. The CDR3 totals 14 residues. CDR1 is SGHAT and CDR2 is FQNNGV in the germline V gene. The CDR3 bases are TGTGCCAGCAGCTTAGCTTTCTCGGAAGACGAGCAGTACTTC. Protein: CASSLAFSEDEQYF.

The count of this clone is one. V is TRBV2 and J is TRBJ1-4; D gene uncertain. The germline CDR1 and CDR2 sequences are SNHLY and FYNNEI. V lost 2 bases and J lost 10, with 17 bases in between. CDR3 length: 15 amino acids. CDR3 coding DNA: TGTGCCAGCAGTGAATATACAGCCAGGACGGGAAAACTGTTTTTT. Its protein product is CASSEYTARTGKLFF.

This clone was detected once. CDR3: CASSLIGENTDTQYF. The CDR3 bases are TGCGCCAGCAGCTTGATAGGCGAAAACACAGATACGCAGTATTTT. The chain couples TRBV5-1 to TRBJ2-3, with D hard to call. The length of the CDR3 is 15 residues. Trimming left V 1 base short and J 2 bases short, with 11 bases between. Per the germline V gene, CDR1 is SGHRS and CDR2 is YFSETQ.

The chain employs TRBV7-9 and TRBJ2-1, with D perhaps TRBD2 (5 bases). The CDR3 is made up of 15 amino acids. V lost 6 bases, J lost 8 bases, and 20 bases lay in between. CDR1 is SEHNR, CDR2 FQNEAQ, per germline (reference sequence). CDR3 amino acids: CASSSTMEVGDEQFF. In DNA, the CDR3 is TGTGCCAGCAGTTCCACTATGGAGGTGGGCGATGAGCAGTTCTTC. Full variable domain (outside the CDR3, taken from reference TRBV7-9 and TRBJ2-1): DTGVSQNPRHKITKRGQNVTFRCDPISEHNRLYWYRQTLGQGPEFLTYFQNEAQLEKSRLLSDRFSAERPKGSFSTLEIQRTEQGDSAMYLCASSSTMEVGDEQFFGPGTRLTVL.

The genes are TRBV11-3 and TRBJ1-1; D remains ambiguous. The CDR3 spans 13 residues. Germline-derived CDR1 and CDR2 are SGHNT and YENEEA. V lost 3 bases and J lost 2, with 7 bases in between. In nucleotides, the CDR3 is TGTGCCAGCAGCTTTGCCGATAACACTGAAGCTTTCTTT. The encoded protein is CASSFADNTEAFF.

This clone has just a few counts. The CDR3 DNA sequence: TGTGCCAGCAGCCTGACTAGCGGGAGGGCCGCTTCCTACGAGCAGTACTTC. The encoded protein is CASSLTSGRAASYEQYF. The chain is built from TRBV5-4 and TRBJ2-7, with TRBD2 identical over 14 bases. The V segment lost 4 bases and the J segment 1 base; nucleotides outside the gene matches: 7. In germline, CDR1 is SGHNT, CDR2 YYREEE (reference sequence). CDR3 length: 17 residues. The full variable domain, with the rest looked up from reference TRBV5-4 and TRBJ2-7, is ETGVTQSPTHLIKTRGQQVTLRCSSQSGHNTVSWYQQALGQGPQFIFQYYREEENGRGNFPPRFSGLQFPNYSSELNVNALELDDSALYLCASSLTSGRAASYEQYFGPGTRLTVT.

The V call is TRBV29-1, the J call TRBJ2-3; D unclear. This CDR3 spans 13 amino acids. Germline loops: CDR1 SQVTM, CDR2 ANQGSEA. Trimming removed 2 bases from V and 0 bases from J, with 6 bases in between. In DNA form, the CDR3 reads TGCAGCGTTGAAAGCCCTAGCACAGATACGCAGTATTTT. The encoded protein is CSVESPSTDTQYF.

This sequence joins TRBV5-1 and TRBJ2-7; 8 bases are shared with TRBD1. V lost 2 bases, J lost 0 bases, and 1 base stayed unmatched. CDR1 and CDR2 from the germline V gene are SGHRS and YFSETQ. The CDR3 loop spans 14 amino acids. The CDR3 coding sequence is TGCGCCAGCAGCTTTACAGGGGGCTCCTACGAGCAGTACTTC. It translates to CASSFTGGSYEQYF.

DNA for the CDR3: TGTGCCAGTAGTATCCAGGACAGGCATTATGGCTACACCTTC. Amino acid sequence: CASSIQDRHYGYTF. The gene calls are TRBV19 and TRBJ1-2; 7 bases align to TRBD1. The V segment lost 3 bases and the J segment 5 bases; nucleotides outside the gene matches: 6. CDR3 length: 14 amino acids. Per germline, CDR1 LNHDA and CDR2 SQIVND (reference sequence).

The chain recombines TRBV19 with TRBJ2-5; either TRBD1 or TRBD2 may fit D (5 bases each). This CDR3 is built from 14 residues. Trimming took off 4 bases at V and 6 bases at J, with 15 bases between the two ends. Germline V gene lookup returns CDR1 LNHDA and CDR2 SQIVND (reference sequence). The CDR3 nucleotides read TGTGCCAGTAGTACCGGACGAGGGGTGAAGACCCAGTACTTC. Its translation is CASSTGRGVKTQYF.

CDR3 DNA sequence: TGTGCCTGGAGTGTTCGGCAGGTGCGTGGCTACACCTTC. This translates into CAWSVRQVRGYTF. This chain connects TRBV30 to TRBJ1-2, with no clear D. V was shortened by 0 bases and J by 7 bases, with 12 bases between the two germline ends. This CDR3 has 13 residues. Germline V gene sequence: CDR1 GTSNPN, CDR2 SVGIG (reference sequence).

This clone came up a few times. V usage is TRBV11-2 and J usage is TRBJ2-4; 7 positions match TRBD1. The CDR3 has 19 amino acids. Germline V gives CDR1 SGHAT, CDR2 FQNNGV. The V segment lost 0 bases and the J segment 0 bases; nucleotides outside the gene matches: 11. CDR3 in DNA: TGTGCCAGCAGCTTAGATTATCTGCAGGGGGTCTTAGCCAAAAACATTCAGTACTTC. Its protein is CASSLDYLQGVLAKNIQYF.

CDR3 DNA sequence: TGTGCCAGCAGCTTAGGCCGGTCAAGAACCTACGAGCAGTACTTC. It translates to CASSLGRSRTYEQYF. This chain connects TRBV7-2 to TRBJ2-7; D unresolved. The CDR3 loop spans 15 amino acids. V gave up 1 base and J gave up 2 bases, with 12 bases separating them. In germline, CDR1 is SGHTA, CDR2 FQGNSA.

This sequence joins TRBV4-3 and TRBJ2-4; 9 bases align to TRBD1. This CDR3 is 20 amino acids long. Germline V lookup: CDR1 LGHNA, CDR2 YSLEER. Losses at the gene ends were 1 base for V and 0 bases for J; bases not matched to a gene: 13. The CDR3 DNA is TGCGCCAGCAGCCAAGTAATCGCCGGGACAGGGCGGAAAGCCAAAAACATTCAGTACTTC. Translating gives CASSQVIAGTGRKAKNIQYF.

The gene calls are TRBV15 and TRBJ2-7; 7 bases line up with TRBD1. V lost 5 bases, J lost 3 bases, and 7 bases stayed unmatched. The CDR3 length is 14 residues. Germline lookup yields CDR1 LNHNV and CDR2 YYDKDF (reference sequence). The CDR3 spells CATSEGASLYEQYF. CDR3 DNA: TGTGCCACCAGCGAGGGGGCAAGCCTCTACGAGCAGTACTTC.

This rearrangement joins TRBV6-5 to TRBJ2-5; TRBD1 matches 8 bases. V was clipped by 5 bases and J by 5 bases; unmatched bases: 10. Germline CDR1 and CDR2: MNHEY and SVGAGI. CDR3 length: 15 residues. DNA for the CDR3: TGTGCCAGCAGTACCCCCCGGACAGGGCGGGAGACCCAGTACTTC. It encodes CASSTPRTGRETQYF.

This chain connects TRBV11-3 to TRBJ2-2; 7 bases are shared with TRBD1. The CDR3 sequence is 14 residues long. The V segment lost 5 bases and the J segment 8 bases; nucleotides outside the gene matches: 8. Germline-derived CDR1 and CDR2 are SGHNT and YENEEA. The CDR3 nucleotides are TGTGCCAGCAGCCGGACAGGTTTGGAGGGGGAGCTGTTTTTT. It codes for CASSRTGLEGELFF.

The rearrangement links TRBV7-2 to TRBJ2-1; D perhaps matches TRBD1 (6 bases). Germline-derived CDR1 and CDR2 are SGHTA and FQGNSA. V was clipped by 5 bases and J by 6 bases, with 20 bases between them. The CDR3 totals 16 residues. The CDR3 is CASSPRRRQDFNEQFF. DNA for the CDR3: TGTGCCAGCAGCCCTAGACGGAGACAGGACTTCAATGAGCAGTTCTTC.